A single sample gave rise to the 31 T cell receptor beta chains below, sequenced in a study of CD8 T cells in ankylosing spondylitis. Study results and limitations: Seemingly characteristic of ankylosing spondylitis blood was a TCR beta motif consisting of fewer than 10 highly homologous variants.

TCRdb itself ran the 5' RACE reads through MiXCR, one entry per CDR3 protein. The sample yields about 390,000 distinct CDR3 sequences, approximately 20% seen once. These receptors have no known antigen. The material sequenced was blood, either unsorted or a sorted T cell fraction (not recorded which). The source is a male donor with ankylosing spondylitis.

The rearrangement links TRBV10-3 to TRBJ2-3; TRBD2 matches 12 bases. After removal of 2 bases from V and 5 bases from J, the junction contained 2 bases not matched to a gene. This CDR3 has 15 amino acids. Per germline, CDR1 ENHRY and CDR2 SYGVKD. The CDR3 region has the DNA TGTGCCATCAGTGAGGCTAGCGGGAGGGTAGATACGCAGTATTTT. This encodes CAISEASGRVDTQYF.

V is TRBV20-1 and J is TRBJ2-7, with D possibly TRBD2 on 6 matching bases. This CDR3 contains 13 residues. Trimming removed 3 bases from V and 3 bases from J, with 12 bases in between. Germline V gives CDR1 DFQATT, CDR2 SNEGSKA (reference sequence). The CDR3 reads CSASRDFVYEQYF. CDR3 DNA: TGCAGTGCTAGTCGGGACTTCGTCTACGAGCAGTACTTC.

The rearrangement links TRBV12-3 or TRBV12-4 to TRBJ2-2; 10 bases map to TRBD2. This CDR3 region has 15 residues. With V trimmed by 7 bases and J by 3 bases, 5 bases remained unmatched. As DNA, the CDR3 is TGTGCCAGCATTCTTAGCGGGAGGTACACCGGGGAGCTGTTTTTT. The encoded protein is CASILSGRYTGELFF.

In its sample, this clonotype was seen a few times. The CDR3 reads CASRNSLNTGELFF. In DNA form, the CDR3 reads TGCGCCAGCAGGAACAGCCTGAACACCGGGGAGCTGTTTTTT. This chain joins TRBV10-2 and TRBJ2-2; D remains unclear. V was clipped by 6 bases and J by 1 base, with 9 bases between them. Germline V gene sequence: CDR1 WSHSY, CDR2 SAAADI. The length of the CDR3 is 14 residues.

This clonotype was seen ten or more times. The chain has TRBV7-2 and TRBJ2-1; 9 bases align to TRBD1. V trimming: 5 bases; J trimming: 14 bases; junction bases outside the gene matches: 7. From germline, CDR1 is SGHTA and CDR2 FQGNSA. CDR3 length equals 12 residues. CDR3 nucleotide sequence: TGTGCCAGCAGCCCTTACAGGGGGCGTAAGTTCTTC. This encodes CASSPYRGRKFF.

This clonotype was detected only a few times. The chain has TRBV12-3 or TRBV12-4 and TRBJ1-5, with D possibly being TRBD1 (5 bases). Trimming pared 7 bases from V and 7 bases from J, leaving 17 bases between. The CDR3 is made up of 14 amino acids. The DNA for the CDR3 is TGTGCCAGCAATAGGGACGGGCCGCAACAGCCCCAGCATTTT. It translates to CASNRDGPQQPQHF.

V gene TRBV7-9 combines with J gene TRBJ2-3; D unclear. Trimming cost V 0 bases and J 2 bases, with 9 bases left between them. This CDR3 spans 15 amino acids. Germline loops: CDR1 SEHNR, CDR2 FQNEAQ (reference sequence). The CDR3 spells CASSLALSDTDTQYF. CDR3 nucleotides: TGTGCCAGCAGCTTAGCCCTATCCGACACAGATACGCAGTATTTT.

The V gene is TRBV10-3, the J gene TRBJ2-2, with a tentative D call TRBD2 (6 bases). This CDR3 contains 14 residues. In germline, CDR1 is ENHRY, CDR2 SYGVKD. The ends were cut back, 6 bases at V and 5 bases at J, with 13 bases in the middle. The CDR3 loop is CAISFGTLTGELFF. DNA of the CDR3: TGTGCCATCAGCTTCGGGACTTTGACCGGGGAGCTGTTTTTT.

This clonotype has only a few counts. CDR3 sequence: CASHGGHTTQYF. The DNA of the CDR3 is TGTGCCAGTCACGGAGGGCATACTACGCAGTATTTT. The chain carries TRBV7-2 and TRBJ2-3, with D maybe TRBD2 (6 bases). The ends were cut back, 9 bases at V and 8 bases at J, with 15 bases in the middle. Germline CDR1 reads SGHTA; CDR2 reads FQGNSA. The CDR3 is 12 residues long.

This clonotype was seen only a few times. This CDR3 is CASSFRGWHEQYF. Written as DNA, the CDR3 is TGTGCCAGCAGTTTTAGGGGGTGGCACGAGCAGTACTTC. The chain couples TRBV12-3 or TRBV12-4 to TRBJ2-7, with a weak D call TRBD1 (6 bases). Trimming cost V 3 bases and J 5 bases, with 11 bases left between them. The CDR3 consists of 13 residues.

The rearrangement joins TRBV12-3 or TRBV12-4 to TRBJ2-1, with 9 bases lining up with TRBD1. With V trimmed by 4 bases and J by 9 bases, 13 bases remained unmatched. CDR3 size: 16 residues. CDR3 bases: TGTGCCAGCAGTTCCACCGGGACAGGGAACTTGGGTGAGCAGTTCTTC. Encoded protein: CASSSTGTGNLGEQFF.

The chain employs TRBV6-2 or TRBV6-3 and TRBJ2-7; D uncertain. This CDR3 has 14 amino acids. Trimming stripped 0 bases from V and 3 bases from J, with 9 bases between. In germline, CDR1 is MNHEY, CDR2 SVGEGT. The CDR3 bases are TGTGCCAGCAGTTACTCGAGAATGATCTACGAGCAGTACTTC. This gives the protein CASSYSRMIYEQYF.

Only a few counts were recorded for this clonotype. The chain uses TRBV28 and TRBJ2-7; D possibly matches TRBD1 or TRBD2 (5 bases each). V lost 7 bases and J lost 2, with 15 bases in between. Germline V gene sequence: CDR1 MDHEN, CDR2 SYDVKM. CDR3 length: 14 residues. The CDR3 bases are TGTGCCAGCATTGGGGGATACAAGACCTACGAGCAGTACTTC. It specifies CASIGGYKTYEQYF.

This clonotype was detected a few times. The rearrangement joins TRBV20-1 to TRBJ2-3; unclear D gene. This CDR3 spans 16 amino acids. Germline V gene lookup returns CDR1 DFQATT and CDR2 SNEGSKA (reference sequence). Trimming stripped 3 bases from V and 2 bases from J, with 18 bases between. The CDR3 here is CSASPPLGYPTDTQYF. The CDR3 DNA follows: TGCAGTGCTAGTCCTCCGCTAGGGTATCCCACAGATACGCAGTATTTT.

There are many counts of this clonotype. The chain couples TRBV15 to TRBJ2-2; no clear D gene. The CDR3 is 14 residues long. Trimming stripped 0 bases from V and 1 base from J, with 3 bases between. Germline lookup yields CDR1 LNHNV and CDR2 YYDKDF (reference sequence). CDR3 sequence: CATSRDRNTGELFF. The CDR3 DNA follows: TGTGCCACCAGCAGAGATCGGAACACCGGGGAGCTGTTTTTT.

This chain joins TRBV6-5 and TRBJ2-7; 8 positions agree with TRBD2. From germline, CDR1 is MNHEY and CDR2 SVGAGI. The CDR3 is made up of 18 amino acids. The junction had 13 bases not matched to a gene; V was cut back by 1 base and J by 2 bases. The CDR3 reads CASSYFFSGSGTPYEQYF. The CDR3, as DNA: TGTGCCAGCAGTTACTTTTTTTCCGGTAGCGGGACTCCCTACGAGCAGTACTTC.

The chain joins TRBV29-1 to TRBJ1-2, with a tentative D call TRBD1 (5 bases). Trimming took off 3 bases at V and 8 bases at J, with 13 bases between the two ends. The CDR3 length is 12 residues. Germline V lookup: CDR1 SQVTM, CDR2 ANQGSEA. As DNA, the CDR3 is TGCAGCGTTGAGGTGGGCAGGGCGGGCTACACCTTC. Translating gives CSVEVGRAGYTF.

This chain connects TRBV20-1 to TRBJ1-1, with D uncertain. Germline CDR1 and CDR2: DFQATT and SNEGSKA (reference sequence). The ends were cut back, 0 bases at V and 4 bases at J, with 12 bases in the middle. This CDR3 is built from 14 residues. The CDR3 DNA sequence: TGCAGTGCTAGAGATCAGGTGGGGTCCACTGAAGCTTTCTTT. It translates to CSARDQVGSTEAFF.

CDR3 sequence (DNA): TGTGCCAGCAGTTTAGAAACGAGTACTGAAGCTTTCTTT. Its protein is CASSLETSTEAFF. The gene calls are TRBV12-3 or TRBV12-4 and TRBJ1-1; D not resolved. The CDR3 loop spans 13 amino acids. V was pared by 1 base and J by 5 bases, with 8 bases between.

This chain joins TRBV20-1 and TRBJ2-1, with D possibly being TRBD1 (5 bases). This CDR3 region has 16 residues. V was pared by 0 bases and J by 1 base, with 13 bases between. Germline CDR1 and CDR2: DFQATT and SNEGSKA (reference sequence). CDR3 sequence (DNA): TGCAGTGCTAGAGATCCAGGGAAGTGGTCCTACAATGAGCAGTTCTTC. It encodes CSARDPGKWSYNEQFF.

The CDR3 DNA sequence: TGCAGTGCTAGGAAGCACAGCACAGATACGCAGTATTTT. It translates to CSARKHSTDTQYF. The chain is built from TRBV20-1 and TRBJ2-3; unclear D gene. Germline V gene data show CDR1 as DFQATT and CDR2 as SNEGSKA (reference sequence). The V end was cut by 3 bases, the J end by 0 bases, with 7 bases between. The CDR3 is 13 amino acids.

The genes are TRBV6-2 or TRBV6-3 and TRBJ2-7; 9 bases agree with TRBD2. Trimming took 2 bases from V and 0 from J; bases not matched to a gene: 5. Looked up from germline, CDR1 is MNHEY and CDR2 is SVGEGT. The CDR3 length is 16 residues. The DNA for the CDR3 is TGTGCCAGCAGTTACCCACCTAGCGGGACCTCCTACGAGCAGTACTTC. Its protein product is CASSYPPSGTSYEQYF.

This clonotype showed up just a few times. CDR3: CASSFTPGTSGTGELFF. The CDR3 DNA is TGCGCCAGCAGCTTTACCCCCGGGACTAGCGGGACCGGGGAGCTGTTTTTT. J is TRBJ2-2 and V is TRBV5-1; TRBD2 matches 12 bases. This CDR3 spans 17 amino acids. V shed 2 bases, J shed 5 bases, and the junction held 7 bases outside the gene matches. Per germline, CDR1 SGHRS and CDR2 YFSETQ.

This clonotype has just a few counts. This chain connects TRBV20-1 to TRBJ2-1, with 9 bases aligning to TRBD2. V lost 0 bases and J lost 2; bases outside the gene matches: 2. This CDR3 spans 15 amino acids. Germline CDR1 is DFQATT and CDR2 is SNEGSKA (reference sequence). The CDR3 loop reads CSARDGGRAYNEQFF. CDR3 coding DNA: TGCAGTGCTAGAGATGGCGGGAGGGCCTACAATGAGCAGTTCTTC.

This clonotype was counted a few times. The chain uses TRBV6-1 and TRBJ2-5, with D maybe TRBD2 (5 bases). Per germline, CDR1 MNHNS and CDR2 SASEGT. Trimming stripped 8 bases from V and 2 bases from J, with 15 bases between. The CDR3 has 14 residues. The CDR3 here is CASSAGRRQETQYF. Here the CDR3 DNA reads TGTGCCAGCTCGGCGGGCAGAAGGCAAGAGACCCAGTACTTC.

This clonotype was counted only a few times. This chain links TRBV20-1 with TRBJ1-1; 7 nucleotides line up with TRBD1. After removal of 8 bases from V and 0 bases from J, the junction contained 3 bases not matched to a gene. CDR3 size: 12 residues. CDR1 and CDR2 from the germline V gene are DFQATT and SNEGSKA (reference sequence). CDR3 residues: CSSGQLNTEAFF. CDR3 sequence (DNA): TGCAGTTCGGGACAGCTGAACACTGAAGCTTTCTTT.

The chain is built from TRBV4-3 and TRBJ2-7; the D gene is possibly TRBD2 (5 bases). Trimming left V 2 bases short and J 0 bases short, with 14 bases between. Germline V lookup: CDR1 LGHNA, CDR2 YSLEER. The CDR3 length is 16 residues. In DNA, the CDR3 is TGCGCCAGCAGCCAAAGTCCCCCTACTAGCTCCTACGAGCAGTACTTC. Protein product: CASSQSPPTSSYEQYF.

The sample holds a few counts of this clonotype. CDR3 protein: CASSGRTEVQPQHF. Here the CDR3 DNA reads TGTGCCAGCAGTGGCAGGACAGAGGTCCAGCCCCAGCATTTT. J is TRBJ1-5 and V is TRBV25-1; TRBD1 might be the D (6 bases). Trimming left V 4 bases short and J 7 bases short, with 14 bases between. This CDR3 contains 14 residues. Per germline, CDR1 MGHDK and CDR2 SYGVNS.

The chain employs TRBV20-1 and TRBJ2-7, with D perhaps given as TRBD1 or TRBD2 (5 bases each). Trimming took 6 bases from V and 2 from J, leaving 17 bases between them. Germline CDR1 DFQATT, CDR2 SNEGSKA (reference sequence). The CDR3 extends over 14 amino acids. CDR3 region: CSALRDRGTYEQYF. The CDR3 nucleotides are TGCAGTGCCCTCCGGGACCGAGGAACCTACGAGCAGTACTTC.

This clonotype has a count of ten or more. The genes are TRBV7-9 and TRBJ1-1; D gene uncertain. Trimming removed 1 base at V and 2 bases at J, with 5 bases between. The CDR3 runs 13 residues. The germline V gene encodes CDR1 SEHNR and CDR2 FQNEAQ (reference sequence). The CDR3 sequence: CASSLVTNTEAFF. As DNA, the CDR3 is TGTGCCAGCAGCTTAGTGACCAACACTGAAGCTTTCTTT.

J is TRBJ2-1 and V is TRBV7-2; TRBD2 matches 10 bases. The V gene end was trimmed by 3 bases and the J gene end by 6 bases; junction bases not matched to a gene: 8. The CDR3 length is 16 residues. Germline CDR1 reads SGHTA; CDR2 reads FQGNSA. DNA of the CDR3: TGTGCCAGCAGCTTTTTTGGGACTAGCGTCCCCAATGAGCAGTTCTTC. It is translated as CASSFFGTSVPNEQFF.